The clone carrying this T cell receptor (beta chain) came up many times. Its antigen is not known. The entry originates in a study of T cell repertoires in cytomegalovirus infection. General observations from the study: Summed public TCR beta family frequency identified CMV carriers bearing the relevant HLA.

The germline gives CDR1 SGHVS, CDR2 FQNEAQ. V lost 1 base and J 7 bases, leaving 10 bases between the germline ends. The CDR3 consists of 13 residues. TCRdb reprocessed the reads with MiXCR, giving one entry per CDR3 protein. The data contain about 150,000 distinct CDR3 sequences, 20% to 25% of them singletons. The chain employs TRBV7-8 and TRBJ1-1, with unresolved D. This TCR was recovered from a human donor in good health (CMV status not recorded). Some clones in this sample may be carry-over from other donors' samples. Sample: PBMCs. DNA for the CDR3: TGTGCCAGCAGCTTAGGCGGAGGGCTTGAAGCTTTCTTT. Translation gives CASSLGGGLEAFF.